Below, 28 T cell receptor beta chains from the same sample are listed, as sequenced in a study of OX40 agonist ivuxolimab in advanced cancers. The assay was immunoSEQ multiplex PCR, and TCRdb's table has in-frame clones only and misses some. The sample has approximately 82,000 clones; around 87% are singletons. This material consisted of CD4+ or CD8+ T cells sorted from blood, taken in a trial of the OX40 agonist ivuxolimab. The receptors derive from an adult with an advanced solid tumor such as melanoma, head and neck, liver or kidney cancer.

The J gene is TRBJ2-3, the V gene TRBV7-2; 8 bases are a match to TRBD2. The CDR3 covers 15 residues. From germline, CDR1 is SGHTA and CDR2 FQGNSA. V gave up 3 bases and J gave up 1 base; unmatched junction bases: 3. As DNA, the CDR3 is TGTGCCAGCAGCTTTGGGCGGGGGGGCACAGATACGCAGTATTTT. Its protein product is CASSFGRGGTDTQYF.

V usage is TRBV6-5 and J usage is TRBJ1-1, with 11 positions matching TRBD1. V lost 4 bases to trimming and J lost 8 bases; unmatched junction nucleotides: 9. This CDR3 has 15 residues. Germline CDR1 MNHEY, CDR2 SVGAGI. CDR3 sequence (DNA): TGTGCCAGCAGTTCCTTCGGGACAGGGGGAGGAGAAGCTTTCTTT. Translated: CASSSFGTGGGEAFF.

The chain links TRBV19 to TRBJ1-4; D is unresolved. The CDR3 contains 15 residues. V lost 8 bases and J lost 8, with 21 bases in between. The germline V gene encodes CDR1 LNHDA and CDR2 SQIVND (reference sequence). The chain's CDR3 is CASSRFAQVGEKLFF. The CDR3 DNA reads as TGTGCCAGTTCGAGGTTTGCACAAGTAGGGGAAAAACTGTTTTTT.

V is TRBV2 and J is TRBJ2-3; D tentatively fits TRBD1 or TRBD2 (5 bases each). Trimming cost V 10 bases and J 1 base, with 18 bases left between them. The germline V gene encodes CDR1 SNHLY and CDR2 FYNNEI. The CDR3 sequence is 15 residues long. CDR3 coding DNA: TGTGCCACCGGATCTGTCGGGGCACGCACAGATACGCAGTATTTT. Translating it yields CATGSVGARTDTQYF.

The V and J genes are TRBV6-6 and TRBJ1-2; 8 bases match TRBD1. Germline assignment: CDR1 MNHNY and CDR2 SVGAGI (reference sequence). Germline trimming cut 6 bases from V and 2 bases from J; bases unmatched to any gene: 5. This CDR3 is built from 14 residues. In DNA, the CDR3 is TGTGCCAGCAGACAGACAGGGGCCAACTATGGCTACACCTTC. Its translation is CASRQTGANYGYTF.

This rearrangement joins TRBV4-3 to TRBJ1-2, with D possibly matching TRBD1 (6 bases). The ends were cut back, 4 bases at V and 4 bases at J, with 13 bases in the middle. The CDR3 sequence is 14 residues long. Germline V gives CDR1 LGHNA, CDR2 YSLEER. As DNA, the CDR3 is TGCGCCAGCAGCCGCCACCGGGGGCTCTATGGCTACACCTTC. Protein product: CASSRHRGLYGYTF.

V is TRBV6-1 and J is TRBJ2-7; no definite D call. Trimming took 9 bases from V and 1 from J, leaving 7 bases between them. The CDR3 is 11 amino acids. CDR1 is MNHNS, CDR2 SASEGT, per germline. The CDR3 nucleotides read TGTGCCAGGCTCGTATCCTACGAGCAGTACTTC. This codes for CARLVSYEQYF.

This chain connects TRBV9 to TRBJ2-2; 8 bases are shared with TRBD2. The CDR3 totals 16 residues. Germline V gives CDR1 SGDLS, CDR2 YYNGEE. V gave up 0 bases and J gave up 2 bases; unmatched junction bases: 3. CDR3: CASSVALAVNTGELFF. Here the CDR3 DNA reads TGTGCCAGCAGCGTAGCACTAGCGGTTAACACCGGGGAGCTGTTTTTT.

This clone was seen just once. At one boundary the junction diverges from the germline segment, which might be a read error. The CDR3 region has the DNA TGTGCCAGCAGAGAAGAGACCCAGTACTTC. Its translation is CASREETQYF. The chain couples TRBV2 to TRBJ2-5; D unclear. The length of the CDR3 is 10 residues. The germline CDR1 and CDR2 sequences are SNHLY and FYNNEI.

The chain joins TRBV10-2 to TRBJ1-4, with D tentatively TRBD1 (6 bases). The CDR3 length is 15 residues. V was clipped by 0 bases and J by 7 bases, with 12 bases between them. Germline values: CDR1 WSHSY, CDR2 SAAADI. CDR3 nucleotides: TGCGCCAGCAGTGAGTCCGGACAGATCTTTGAAAAACTGTTTTTT. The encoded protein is CASSESGQIFEKLFF.

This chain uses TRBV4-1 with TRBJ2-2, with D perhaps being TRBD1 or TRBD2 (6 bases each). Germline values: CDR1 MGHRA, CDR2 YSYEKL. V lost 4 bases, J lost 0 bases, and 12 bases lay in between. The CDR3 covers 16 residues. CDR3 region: CASSPHGGTNTGELFF. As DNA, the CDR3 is TGCGCCAGCAGCCCCCACGGGGGCACGAACACCGGGGAGCTGTTTTTT.

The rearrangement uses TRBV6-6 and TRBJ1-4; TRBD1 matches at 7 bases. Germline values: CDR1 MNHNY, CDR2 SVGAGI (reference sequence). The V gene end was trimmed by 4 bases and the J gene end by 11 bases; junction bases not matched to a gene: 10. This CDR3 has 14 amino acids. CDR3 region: CASSSSTGVPKLFF. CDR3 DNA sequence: TGTGCCAGCAGTTCGTCAACAGGGGTCCCTAAACTGTTTTTT.

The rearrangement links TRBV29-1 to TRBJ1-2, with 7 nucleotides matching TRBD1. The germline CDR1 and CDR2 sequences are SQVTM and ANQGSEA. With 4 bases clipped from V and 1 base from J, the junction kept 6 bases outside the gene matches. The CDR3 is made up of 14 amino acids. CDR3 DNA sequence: TGCAGCGTTGGCGGGGACAGCAGTAACTATGGCTACACCTTC. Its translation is CSVGGDSSNYGYTF.

The CDR3 region is CASSSTVAKNIQYF. As DNA, the CDR3 is TGTGCCAGCAGCTCGACAGTAGCCAAAAACATTCAGTACTTC. The chain recombines TRBV5-6 with TRBJ2-4; perhaps TRBD1 as D (5 bases). Trimming removed 3 bases at V and 0 bases at J, with 7 bases between. Germline CDR1 reads SGHDT; CDR2 reads YYEEEE. The CDR3 consists of 14 residues.

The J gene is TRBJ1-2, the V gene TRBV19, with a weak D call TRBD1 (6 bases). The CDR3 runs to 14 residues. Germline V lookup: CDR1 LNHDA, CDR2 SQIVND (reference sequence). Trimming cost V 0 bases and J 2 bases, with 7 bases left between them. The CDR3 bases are TGTGCCAGTAGTATAGATCAGGGGAACTATGGCTACACCTTC. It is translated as CASSIDQGNYGYTF. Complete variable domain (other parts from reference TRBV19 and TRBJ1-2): DGGITQSPKYLFRKEGQNVTLSCEQNLNHDAMYWYRQDPGQGLRLIYYSQIVNDFQKGDIAEGYSVSREKKESFPLTVTSAQKNPTAFYLCASSIDQGNYGYTFGSGTRLTVV.

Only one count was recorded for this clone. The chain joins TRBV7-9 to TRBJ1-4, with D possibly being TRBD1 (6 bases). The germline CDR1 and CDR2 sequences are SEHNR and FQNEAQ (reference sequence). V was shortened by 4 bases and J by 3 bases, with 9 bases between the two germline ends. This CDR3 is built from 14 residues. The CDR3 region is CASSSRQANEKLFF. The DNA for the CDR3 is TGTGCCAGCAGCTCCAGACAGGCTAATGAAAAACTGTTTTTT.

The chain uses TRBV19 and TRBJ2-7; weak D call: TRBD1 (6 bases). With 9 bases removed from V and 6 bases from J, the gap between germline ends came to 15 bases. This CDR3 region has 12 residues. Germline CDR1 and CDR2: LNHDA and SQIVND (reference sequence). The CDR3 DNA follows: TGTGCCAGGGCCCCGGGACACCGCGAGCAGTACTTC. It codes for CARAPGHREQYF.

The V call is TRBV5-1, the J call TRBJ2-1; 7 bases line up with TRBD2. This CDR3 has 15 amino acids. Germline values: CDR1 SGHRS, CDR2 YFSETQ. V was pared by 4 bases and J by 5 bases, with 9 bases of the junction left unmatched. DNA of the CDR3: TGCGCCAGCAGCCCTACAGCGGGGAGGAACAATGAGCAGTTCTTC. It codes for CASSPTAGRNNEQFF.

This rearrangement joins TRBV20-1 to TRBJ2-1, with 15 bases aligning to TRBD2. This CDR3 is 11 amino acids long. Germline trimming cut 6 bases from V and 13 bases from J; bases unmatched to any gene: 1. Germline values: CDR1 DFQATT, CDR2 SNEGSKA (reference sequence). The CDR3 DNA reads TGCAGTGCGGGACTAGCGGGAGGTCAGTTCTTC. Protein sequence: CSAGLAGGQFF.

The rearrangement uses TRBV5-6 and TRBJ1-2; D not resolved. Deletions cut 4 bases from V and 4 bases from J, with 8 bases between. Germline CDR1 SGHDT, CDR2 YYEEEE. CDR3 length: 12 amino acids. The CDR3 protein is CASSLEAYGYTF. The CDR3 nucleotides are TGTGCCAGCAGCCTAGAGGCCTATGGCTACACCTTC.

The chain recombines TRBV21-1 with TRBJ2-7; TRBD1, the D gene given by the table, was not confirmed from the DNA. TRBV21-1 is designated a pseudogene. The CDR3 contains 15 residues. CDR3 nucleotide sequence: TGTGCCAGCAGCAAAGTGCGCAGGGCGGACTACGAGCAGTACTTC. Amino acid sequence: CASSKVRRADYEQYF.

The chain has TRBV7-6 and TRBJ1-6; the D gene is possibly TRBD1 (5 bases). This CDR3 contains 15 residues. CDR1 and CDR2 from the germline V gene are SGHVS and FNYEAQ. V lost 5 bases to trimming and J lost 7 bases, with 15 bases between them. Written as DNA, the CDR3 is TGTGCCAGCAGCGAAACCGGGACGGGAAATTCACCCCTCCACTTT. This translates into CASSETGTGNSPLHF.

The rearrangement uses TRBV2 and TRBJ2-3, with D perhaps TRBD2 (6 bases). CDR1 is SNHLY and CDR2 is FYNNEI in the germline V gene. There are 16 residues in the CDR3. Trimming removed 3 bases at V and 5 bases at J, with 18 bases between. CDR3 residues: CASSERQGLAQDTQYF. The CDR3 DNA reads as TGTGCCAGCAGTGAGAGGCAGGGACTCGCACAAGATACGCAGTATTTT.

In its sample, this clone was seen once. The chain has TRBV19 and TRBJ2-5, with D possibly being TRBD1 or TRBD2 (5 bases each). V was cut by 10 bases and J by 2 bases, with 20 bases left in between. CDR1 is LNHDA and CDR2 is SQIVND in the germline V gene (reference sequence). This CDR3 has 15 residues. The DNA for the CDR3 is TGTGCCACCTCTCGAGGGGAAGGGGAACAAGAGACCCAGTACTTC. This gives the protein CATSRGEGEQETQYF.

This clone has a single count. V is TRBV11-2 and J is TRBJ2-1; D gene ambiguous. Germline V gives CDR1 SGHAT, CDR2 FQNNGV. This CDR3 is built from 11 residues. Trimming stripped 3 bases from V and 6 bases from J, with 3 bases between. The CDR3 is CASSFVNEQFF. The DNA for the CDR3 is TGTGCCAGCAGCTTCGTCAATGAGCAGTTCTTC. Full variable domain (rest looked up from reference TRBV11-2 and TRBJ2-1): EAGVAQSPRYKIIEKRQSVAFWCNPISGHATLYWYQQILGQGPKLLIQFQNNGVVDDSQLPKDRFSAERLKGVDSTLKIQPAKLEDSAVYLCASSFVNEQFFGPGTRLTVL.

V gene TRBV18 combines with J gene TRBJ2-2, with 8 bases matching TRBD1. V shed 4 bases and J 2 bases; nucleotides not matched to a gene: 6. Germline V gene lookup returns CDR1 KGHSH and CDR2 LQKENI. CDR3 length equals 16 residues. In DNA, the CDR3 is TGTGCCAGCTCACAGGGGACAGGATTAAACACCGGGGAGCTGTTTTTT. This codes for CASSQGTGLNTGELFF.

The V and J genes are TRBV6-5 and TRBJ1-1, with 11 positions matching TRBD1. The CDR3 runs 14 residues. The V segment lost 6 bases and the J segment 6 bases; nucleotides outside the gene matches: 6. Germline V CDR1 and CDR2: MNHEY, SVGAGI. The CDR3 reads CASRYSGQGAEAFF. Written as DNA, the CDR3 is TGTGCCAGCAGATATTCGGGACAGGGGGCTGAAGCTTTCTTT.

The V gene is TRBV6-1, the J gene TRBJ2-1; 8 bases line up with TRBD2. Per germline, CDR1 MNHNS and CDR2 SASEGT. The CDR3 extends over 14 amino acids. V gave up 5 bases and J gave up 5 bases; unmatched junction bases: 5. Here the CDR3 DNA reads TGTGCCAGCAGTCCCCGGGGGGGGCACAATGAGCAGTTCTTC. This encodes CASSPRGGHNEQFF.